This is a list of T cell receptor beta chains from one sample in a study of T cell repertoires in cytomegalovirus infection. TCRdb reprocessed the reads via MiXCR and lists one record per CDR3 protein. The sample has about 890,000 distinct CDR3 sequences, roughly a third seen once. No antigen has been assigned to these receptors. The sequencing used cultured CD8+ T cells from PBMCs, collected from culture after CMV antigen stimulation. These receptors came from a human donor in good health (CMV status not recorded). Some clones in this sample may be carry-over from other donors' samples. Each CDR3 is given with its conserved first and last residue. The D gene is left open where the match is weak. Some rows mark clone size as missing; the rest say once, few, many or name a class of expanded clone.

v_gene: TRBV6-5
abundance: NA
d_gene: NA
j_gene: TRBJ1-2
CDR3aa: CASSTDSFTLHGYTF
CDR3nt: TGTGCCAGCAGTACGGACAGCTTTACGCTGCATGGCTACACCTTC

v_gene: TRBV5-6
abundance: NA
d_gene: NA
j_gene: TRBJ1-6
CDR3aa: CASSFGPTGPHSPLHF
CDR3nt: TGTGCCAGCAGCTTTGGACCGACCGGGCCGCATTCACCCCTCCACTTT

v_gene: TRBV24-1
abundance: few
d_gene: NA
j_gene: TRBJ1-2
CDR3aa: CATSDLESYGYTF
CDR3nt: TGTGCCACCAGTGATTTGGAAAGCTATGGCTACACCTTC

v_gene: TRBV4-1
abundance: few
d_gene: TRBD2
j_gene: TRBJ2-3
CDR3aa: CASSPYPPGGSTDTQYF
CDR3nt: TGCGCCAGCAGCCCGTACCCTCCGGGGGGGAGCACAGATACGCAGTATTTT

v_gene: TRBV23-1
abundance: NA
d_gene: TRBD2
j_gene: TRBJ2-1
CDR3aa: CASSLEASGGDHNEQFF
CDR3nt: TGCGCCAGCAGTCTGGAGGCTAGCGGGGGGGACCACAATGAGCAGTTCTTC

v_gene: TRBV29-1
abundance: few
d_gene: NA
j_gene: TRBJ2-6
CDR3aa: CSVGRQVLLPSGANVLTF
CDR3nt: TGCAGCGTTGGGCGACAGGTCCTACTACCCTCTGGGGCCAACGTCCTGACTTTC

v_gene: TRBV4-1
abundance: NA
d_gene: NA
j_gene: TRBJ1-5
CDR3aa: CASSFEKAGQPQHF
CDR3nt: TGCGCCAGCAGCTTCGAAAAAGCGGGTCAGCCCCAGCATTTT

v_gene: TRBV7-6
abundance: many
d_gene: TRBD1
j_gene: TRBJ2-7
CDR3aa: CASSRTGEGTWEQYF
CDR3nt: TGTGCCAGCAGCCGGACAGGGGAGGGGACCTGGGAGCAGTACTTC

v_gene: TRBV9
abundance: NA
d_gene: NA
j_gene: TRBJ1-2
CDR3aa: CASNSEGYGYTF
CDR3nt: TGTGCCAGCAACTCTGAGGGATATGGCTACACCTTC

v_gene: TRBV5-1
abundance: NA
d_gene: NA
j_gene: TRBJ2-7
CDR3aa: CASSLGTLAYEQYF
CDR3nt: TGCGCCAGCAGCCTCGGGACATTAGCCTACGAGCAGTACTTC

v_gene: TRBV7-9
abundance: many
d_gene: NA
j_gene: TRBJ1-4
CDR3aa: CASSPLARTNEKLFF
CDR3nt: TGTGCCAGCAGTCCTCTGGCCAGGACTAATGAAAAACTGTTTTTT

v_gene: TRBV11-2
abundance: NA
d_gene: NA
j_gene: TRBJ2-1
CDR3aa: CASSPPGRVIDNEQFF
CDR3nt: TGTGCCAGCAGCCCCCCGGGAAGGGTTATCGACAATGAGCAGTTCTTC

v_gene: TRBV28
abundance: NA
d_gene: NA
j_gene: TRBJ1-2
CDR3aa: CASSEGLYREDYGYTF
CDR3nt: TGTGCCAGCAGCGAGGGCCTATACAGGGAGGACTATGGCTACACCTTC

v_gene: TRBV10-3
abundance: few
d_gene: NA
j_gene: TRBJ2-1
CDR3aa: CAISEVESYNEQFF
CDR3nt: TGTGCCATCAGTGAGGTGGAGAGCTACAATGAGCAGTTCTTC

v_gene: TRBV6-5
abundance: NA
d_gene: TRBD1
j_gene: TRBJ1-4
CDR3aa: CASSSRGTGNEKLFF
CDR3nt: TGTGCCAGCAGCTCAAGGGGGACAGGGAATGAAAAACTGTTTTTT

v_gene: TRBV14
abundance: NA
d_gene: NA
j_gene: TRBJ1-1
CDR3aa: CASSPFVGLPFPPEAFF
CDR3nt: TGTGCCAGCAGCCCTTTCGTCGGACTCCCTTTTCCCCCAGAAGCTTTCTTT

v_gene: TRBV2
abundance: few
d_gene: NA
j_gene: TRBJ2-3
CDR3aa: CASLRQNTQYF
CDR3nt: TGTGCCAGCCTCAGACAAAATACGCAGTATTTT

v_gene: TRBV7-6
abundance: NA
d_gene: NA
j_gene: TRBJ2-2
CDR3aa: CASSTKYVGPNTGELFF
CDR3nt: TGTGCCAGCAGCACTAAATATGTGGGCCCGAACACCGGGGAGCTGTTTTTT

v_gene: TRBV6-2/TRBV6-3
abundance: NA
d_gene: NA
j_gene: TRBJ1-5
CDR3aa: CASSPLKRGNQPQHF
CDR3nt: TGTGCCAGCAGTCCCCTAAAACGGGGCAATCAGCCCCAGCATTTT

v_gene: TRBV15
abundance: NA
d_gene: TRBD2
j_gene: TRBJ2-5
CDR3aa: CATSTTSGGALETQYF
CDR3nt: TGTGCCACCAGCACAACTAGCGGGGGGGCCCTAGAGACCCAGTACTTC

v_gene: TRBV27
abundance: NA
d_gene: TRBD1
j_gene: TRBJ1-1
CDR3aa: CASSWGTVSWGTEAFF
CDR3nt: TGTGCCAGCAGTTGGGGGACAGTTTCCTGGGGCACTGAAGCTTTCTTT

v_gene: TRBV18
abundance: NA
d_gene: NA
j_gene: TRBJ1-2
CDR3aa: CASSPGHGGLNYGYTF
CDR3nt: TGTGCCAGCTCACCAGGTCATGGGGGTCTTAACTATGGCTACACCTTC

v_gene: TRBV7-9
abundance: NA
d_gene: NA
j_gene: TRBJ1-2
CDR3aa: CASSLGGDHSGF
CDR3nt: TGTGCCAGCAGCTTAGGGGGCGATCATTCTGGCTTC

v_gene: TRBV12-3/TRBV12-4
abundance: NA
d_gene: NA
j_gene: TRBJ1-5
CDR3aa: CASSSGPGAGGQPQHF
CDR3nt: TGTGCCAGCAGTTCGGGACCTGGGGCGGGAGGTCAGCCCCAGCATTTT

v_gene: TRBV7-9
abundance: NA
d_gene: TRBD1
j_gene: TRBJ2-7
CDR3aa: CASSFNRGSYEQYF
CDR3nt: TGTGCCAGCAGCTTCAACAGGGGTTCCTACGAGCAGTACTTC

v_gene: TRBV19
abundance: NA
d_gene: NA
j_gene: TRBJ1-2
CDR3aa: CASYSVLGYTF
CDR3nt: TGTGCCAGTTACAGCGTCCTCGGCTACACCTTC

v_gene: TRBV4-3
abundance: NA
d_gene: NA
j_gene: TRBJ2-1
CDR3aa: CASSVKGFSYNEQFF
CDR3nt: TGCGCCAGCAGCGTAAAGGGGTTCTCCTACAATGAGCAGTTCTTC

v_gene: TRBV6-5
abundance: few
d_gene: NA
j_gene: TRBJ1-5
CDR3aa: CASQYTGYFNQPQHF
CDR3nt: TGTGCCAGCCAATATACAGGGTATTTCAATCAGCCCCAGCATTTT

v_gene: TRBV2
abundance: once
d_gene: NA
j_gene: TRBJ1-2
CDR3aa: CASGPLGWPSYGYTF
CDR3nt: TGTGCCAGCGGTCCCCTCGGTTGGCCGTCCTATGGCTACACCTTC

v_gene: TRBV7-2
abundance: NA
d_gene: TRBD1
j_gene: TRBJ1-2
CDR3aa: CASSIFLGPTGEDGYTF
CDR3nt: TGTGCCAGCAGCATCTTTCTTGGGCCCACAGGGGAAGATGGCTACACCTTC

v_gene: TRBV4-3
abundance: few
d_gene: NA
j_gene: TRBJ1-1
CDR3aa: CASSQGPGSAEAFF
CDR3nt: TGCGCCAGCAGCCAAGGTCCAGGGTCGGCTGAAGCTTTCTTT

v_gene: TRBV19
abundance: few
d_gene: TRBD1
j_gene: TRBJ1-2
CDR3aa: CASSLKGAIYGYTF
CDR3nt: TGTGCCAGTAGTCTTAAGGGGGCGATCTATGGCTACACCTTC